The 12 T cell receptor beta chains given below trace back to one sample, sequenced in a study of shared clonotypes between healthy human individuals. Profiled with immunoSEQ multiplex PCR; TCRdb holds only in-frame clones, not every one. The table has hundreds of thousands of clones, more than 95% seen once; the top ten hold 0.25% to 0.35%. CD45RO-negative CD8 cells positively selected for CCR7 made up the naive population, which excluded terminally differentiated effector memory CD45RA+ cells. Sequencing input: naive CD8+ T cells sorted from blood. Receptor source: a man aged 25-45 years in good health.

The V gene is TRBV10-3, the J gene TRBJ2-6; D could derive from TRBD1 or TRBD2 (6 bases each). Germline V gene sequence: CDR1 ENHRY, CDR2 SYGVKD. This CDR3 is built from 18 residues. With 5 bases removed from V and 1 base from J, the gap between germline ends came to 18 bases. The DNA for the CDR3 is TGTGCCATCAGTCCGGATTCGGGGGCGAGTTCTGGGGCCAACGTCCTGACTTTC. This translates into CAISPDSGASSGANVLTF.

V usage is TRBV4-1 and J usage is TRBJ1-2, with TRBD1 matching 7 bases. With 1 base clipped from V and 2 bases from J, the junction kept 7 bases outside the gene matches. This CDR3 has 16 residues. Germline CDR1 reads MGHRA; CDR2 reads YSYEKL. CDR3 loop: CASSQVLDRVNYGYTF. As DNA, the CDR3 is TGCGCCAGCAGCCAAGTACTTGACAGGGTAAACTATGGCTACACCTTC.

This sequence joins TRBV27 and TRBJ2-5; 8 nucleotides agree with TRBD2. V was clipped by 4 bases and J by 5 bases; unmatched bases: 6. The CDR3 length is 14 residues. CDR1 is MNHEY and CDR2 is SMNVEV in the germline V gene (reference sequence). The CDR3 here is CASSSREGVETQYF. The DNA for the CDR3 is TGTGCCAGCAGTTCCCGGGAGGGTGTGGAGACCCAGTACTTC.

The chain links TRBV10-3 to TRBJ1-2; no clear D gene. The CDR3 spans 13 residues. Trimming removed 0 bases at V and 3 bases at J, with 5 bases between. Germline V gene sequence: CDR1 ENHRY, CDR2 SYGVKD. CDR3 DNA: TGTGCCATCAGTGAGTCGACGCACTATGGCTACACCTTC. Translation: CAISESTHYGYTF.

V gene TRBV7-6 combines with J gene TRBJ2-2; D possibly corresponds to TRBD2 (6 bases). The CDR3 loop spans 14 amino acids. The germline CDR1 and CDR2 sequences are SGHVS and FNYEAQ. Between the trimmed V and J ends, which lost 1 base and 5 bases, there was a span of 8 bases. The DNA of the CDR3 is TGTGCCAGCAGCTTAGGCGGGATGACCGGGGAGCTGTTTTTT. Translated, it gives CASSLGGMTGELFF.

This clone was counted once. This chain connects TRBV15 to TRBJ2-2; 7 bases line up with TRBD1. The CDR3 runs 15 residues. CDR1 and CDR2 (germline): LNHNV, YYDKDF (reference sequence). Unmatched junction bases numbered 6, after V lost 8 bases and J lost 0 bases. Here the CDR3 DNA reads TGTGCCACCGCGGCCGGGACAGCGAACACCGGGGAGCTGTTTTTT. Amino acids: CATAAGTANTGELFF.

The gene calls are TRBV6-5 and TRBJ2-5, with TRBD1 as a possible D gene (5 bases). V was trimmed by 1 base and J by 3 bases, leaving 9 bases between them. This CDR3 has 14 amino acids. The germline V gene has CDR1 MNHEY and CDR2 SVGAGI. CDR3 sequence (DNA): TGTGCCAGCAGTTACTGGCAGGGTGAAGAGACCCAGTACTTC. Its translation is CASSYWQGEETQYF.

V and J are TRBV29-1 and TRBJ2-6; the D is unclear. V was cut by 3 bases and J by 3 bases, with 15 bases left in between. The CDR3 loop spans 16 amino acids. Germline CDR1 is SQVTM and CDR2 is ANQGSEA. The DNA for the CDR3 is TGCAGCGTTGATCCCCCCTTGATCCGTGGGGCCAACGTCCTGACTTTC. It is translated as CSVDPPLIRGANVLTF.

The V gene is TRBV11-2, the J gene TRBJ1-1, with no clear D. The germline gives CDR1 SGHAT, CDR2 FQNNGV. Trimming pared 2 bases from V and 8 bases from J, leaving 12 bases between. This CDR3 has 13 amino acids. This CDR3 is CASSLNSGIEAFF. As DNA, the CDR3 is TGTGCCAGCAGCTTAAACAGTGGGATAGAAGCTTTCTTT. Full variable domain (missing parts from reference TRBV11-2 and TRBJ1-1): EAGVAQSPRYKIIEKRQSVAFWCNPISGHATLYWYQQILGQGPKLLIQFQNNGVVDDSQLPKDRFSAERLKGVDSTLKIQPAKLEDSAVYLCASSLNSGIEAFFGQGTRLTVV.

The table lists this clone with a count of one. CDR3 amino acids: CSVRDHGPYGYTF. As DNA, the CDR3 is TGCAGCGTTAGGGACCATGGTCCCTATGGCTACACCTTC. The rearrangement links TRBV29-1 to TRBJ1-2; weak D call: TRBD1 (5 bases). The V and J ends lost 5 bases and 4 bases respectively, with 14 bases between them. The CDR3 loop spans 13 amino acids. Germline loops: CDR1 SQVTM, CDR2 ANQGSEA.

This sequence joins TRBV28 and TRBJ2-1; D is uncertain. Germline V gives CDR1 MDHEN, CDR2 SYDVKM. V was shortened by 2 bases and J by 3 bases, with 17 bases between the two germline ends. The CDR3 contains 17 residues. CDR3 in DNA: TGTGCCAGCAGTTTACCCCGGTGGATGGCTGTCTACAATGAGCAGTTCTTC. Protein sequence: CASSLPRWMAVYNEQFF.

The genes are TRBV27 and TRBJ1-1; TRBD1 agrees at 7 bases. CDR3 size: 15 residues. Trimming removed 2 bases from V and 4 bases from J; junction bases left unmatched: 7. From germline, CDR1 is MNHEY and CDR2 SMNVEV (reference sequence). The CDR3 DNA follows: TGTGCCAGCAGTTTAGTAAGAGGGGGCGTCACTGAAGCTTTCTTT. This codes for CASSLVRGGVTEAFF.